The 14 T cell receptor beta chains presented below share a single source sample, sequenced in a study of blood T cell repertoires in COVID-19. The data were produced by immunoSEQ multiplex PCR, yet TCRdb's version contains in-frame clones alone and is incomplete. Of 300,000 to 450,000 clones in the sample, about 89% were seen once. Sequenced sample: peripheral blood. The source of these receptors is a woman aged 60-75 years with COVID-19, enrolled during active disease.

The rearrangement joins TRBV12-5 to TRBJ2-5, with 13 bases lining up with TRBD2. Losses at the gene ends were 6 bases for V and 2 bases for J; bases not matched to a gene: 9. There are 17 residues in the CDR3. Germline CDR1 LGHNT, CDR2 FRNRAP. CDR3 in DNA: TGTGCTAGTGGCTCGGGACTAGCGGGGAACCAACAAGAGACCCAGTACTTC. Its protein product is CASGSGLAGNQQETQYF. Looking up the rest from reference TRBV12-5 and TRBJ2-5 gives the full variable domain: DARVTQTPRHKVTEMGQEVTMRCQPILGHNTVFWYRQTMMQGLELLAYFRNRAPLDDSGMPKDRFSAEMPDATLATLKIQPSEPRDSAVYFCASGSGLAGNQQETQYFGPGTRLLVL.

J is TRBJ2-4 and V is TRBV5-1, with 8 bases aligning to TRBD1. The CDR3 loop spans 16 amino acids. V lost 4 bases to trimming and J lost 2 bases; unmatched junction nucleotides: 8. Per germline, CDR1 SGHRS and CDR2 YFSETQ. The CDR3, as DNA: TGCGCCAGCAGCCGGATGGGACAGGATACCAAAAACATTCAGTACTTC. Translated: CASSRMGQDTKNIQYF.

The rearrangement uses TRBV18 and TRBJ1-2; TRBD1 aligns across 7 bases. The CDR3 is 14 residues long. After removal of 3 bases from V and 7 bases from J, the junction contained 8 bases not matched to a gene. Germline V gives CDR1 KGHSH, CDR2 LQKENI. This CDR3 is CASSPQTGLSGYTF. CDR3 nucleotide sequence: TGTGCCAGCTCACCCCAGACAGGGCTGAGTGGCTACACCTTC. The full variable domain, completed using reference TRBV18 and TRBJ1-2, is NAGVMQNPRHLVRRRGQEARLRCSPMKGHSHVYWYRQLPEEGLKFMVYLQKENIIDESGMPKERFSAEFPKEGPSILRIQQVVRGDSAAYFCASSPQTGLSGYTFGSGTRLTVV.

V is TRBV29-1 and J is TRBJ1-1, with D possibly being TRBD1 (5 bases). Trimming cost V 7 bases and J 0 bases, with 15 bases left between them. The CDR3 is made up of 14 amino acids. Germline V gives CDR1 SQVTM, CDR2 ANQGSEA. As DNA, the CDR3 is TGCAGCGCTACCGCAGGGTCTGTGAACACTGAAGCTTTCTTT. Amino acid sequence: CSATAGSVNTEAFF.

The chain joins TRBV5-6 to TRBJ2-5, with D tentatively TRBD2 (6 bases). The germline V gene encodes CDR1 SGHDT and CDR2 YYEEEE. Trimming cost V 0 bases and J 5 bases, with 14 bases left between them. This CDR3 has 15 residues. The CDR3 loop reads CASSLERLGVETQYF. The CDR3 nucleotides are TGTGCCAGCAGCTTGGAGCGACTAGGAGTGGAGACCCAGTACTTC.

The V gene is TRBV6-4, the J gene TRBJ2-1; tentative D call: TRBD2 (6 bases). The germline V and J ends were trimmed by 5 bases and 0 bases, with 14 bases remaining between them. The CDR3 is 16 amino acids. The germline V gene has CDR1 MRHNA and CDR2 SNTAGT. The CDR3 nucleotides are TGTGCCAGCAGTTCCCTAGCGAGGAGCTCCTACAATGAGCAGTTCTTC. This sequence encodes CASSSLARSSYNEQFF.

V gene TRBV28 combines with J gene TRBJ1-2; TRBD1 matches 9 bases. Per the germline V gene, CDR1 is MDHEN and CDR2 is SYDVKM. Trimming took 7 bases from V and 4 from J; bases not matched to a gene: 10. The CDR3 runs to 15 residues. CDR3 in amino acids: CASTTGTGFFYGYTF. The CDR3 region has the DNA TGTGCCAGCACCACCGGGACAGGGTTTTTCTATGGCTACACCTTC.

The genes are TRBV11-2 and TRBJ2-7; D may be TRBD1 (6 bases). Trimming pared 3 bases from V and 4 bases from J, leaving 10 bases between. Germline V gives CDR1 SGHAT, CDR2 FQNNGV. The CDR3 runs to 13 residues. This CDR3 is CASSFGTTYEQYF. CDR3 sequence (DNA): TGTGCCAGCAGCTTTGGGACAACATACGAGCAGTACTTC.

The J gene is TRBJ1-6, the V gene TRBV7-9; 11 bases are shared with TRBD1. Germline CDR1 and CDR2: SEHNR and FQNEAQ (reference sequence). CDR3 length equals 15 residues. J lost 9 bases, V lost 1 base, and 2 bases had no gene match. The CDR3 DNA is TGTGCCAGCAGCTTAGAAGGGACAGGGGGTTCACCCCTCCACTTT. Protein product: CASSLEGTGGSPLHF.

With regard to this clone: The sample carries other DNA sequences with the same CDR3. The J gene is TRBJ2-7, the V gene TRBV12-3 or TRBV12-4, with 7 bases aligning to TRBD1. The CDR3 contains 13 residues. V was clipped by 5 bases and J by 2 bases; unmatched bases: 3. CDR3 amino acids: CASSPGQTYEQYF. CDR3 nucleotide sequence: TGTGCCAGCAGTCCGGGACAGACCTACGAGCAGTACTTC.

CDR3 sequence (DNA): TGTGCCAGCAGCCGCCAAGGAGGGGGGGCGGTAGAGACCCAGTACTTC. Its translation is CASSRQGGGAVETQYF. The V call is TRBV3-1 (or the pseudogene TRBV3-2), the J call TRBJ2-5, with a weak D call TRBD2 (7 bases). Germline V gene sequence: CDR1 LGHDT, CDR2 YNNKEL (reference sequence). V was clipped by 4 bases and J by 4 bases, with 19 bases between them. This CDR3 spans 16 amino acids.

The chain links TRBV5-6 to TRBJ2-7, with a tentative D call TRBD2 (5 bases). The CDR3 totals 15 residues. The V gene's germline CDR1 is SGHDT and CDR2 YYEEEE. V lost 1 base to trimming and J lost 3 bases, with 14 bases between them. DNA for the CDR3: TGTGCCAGCAGCTTGTTGGCGCGGGTTGACTACGAGCAGTACTTC. Translated: CASSLLARVDYEQYF.

The chain is built from TRBV5-4 and TRBJ1-2; maybe TRBD1 (6 bases). V was clipped by 4 bases and J by 6 bases, with 13 bases between them. CDR1 and CDR2 (germline): SGHNT, YYREEE (reference sequence). The CDR3 is 13 residues long. The CDR3 is CASSRGPGDGYTF. The CDR3 nucleotides are TGTGCCAGCAGCCGGGGACCAGGGGATGGCTACACCTTC.

The rearrangement links TRBV4-1 to TRBJ2-7, with 7 positions matching TRBD1. From germline, CDR1 is MGHRA and CDR2 YSYEKL. There are 15 residues in the CDR3. V was clipped by 3 bases and J by 3 bases; unmatched bases: 8. The CDR3 loop reads CASSQSRDSYYEQYF. The DNA for the CDR3 is TGCGCCAGCAGCCAGAGCCGGGACAGTTACTACGAGCAGTACTTC.